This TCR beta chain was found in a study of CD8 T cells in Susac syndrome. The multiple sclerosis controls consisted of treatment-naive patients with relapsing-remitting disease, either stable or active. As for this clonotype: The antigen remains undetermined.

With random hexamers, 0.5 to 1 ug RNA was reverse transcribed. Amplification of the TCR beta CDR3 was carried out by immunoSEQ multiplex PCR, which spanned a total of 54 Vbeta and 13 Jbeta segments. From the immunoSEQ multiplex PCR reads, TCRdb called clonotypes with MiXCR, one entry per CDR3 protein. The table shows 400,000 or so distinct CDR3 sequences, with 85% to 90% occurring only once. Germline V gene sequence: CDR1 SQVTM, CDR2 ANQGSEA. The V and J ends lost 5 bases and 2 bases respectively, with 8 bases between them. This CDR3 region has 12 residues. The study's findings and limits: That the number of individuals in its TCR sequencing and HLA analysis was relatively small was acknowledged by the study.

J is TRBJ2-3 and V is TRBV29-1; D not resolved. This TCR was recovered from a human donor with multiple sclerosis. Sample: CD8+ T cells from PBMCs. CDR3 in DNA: TGCAGCGTTAAGGAGCCCACAGATACGCAGTATTTT. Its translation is CSVKEPTDTQYF.